What follows is one TCR beta chain and its context. This sample stems from a study of blood T cell repertoires in COVID-19. Sequencing used immunoSEQ multiplex PCR; TCRdb keeps in-frame clones, though not all of them. The sample carries approximately 72,000 clones, 70% to 90% recorded once. The receptor comes from a man aged 50 to 60 with acute or convalescent COVID-19. The sequenced sample consisted of peripheral blood.

The CDR3 nucleotides read TGTGCCAGCACTCAGGGGGACATTTTCTCCTACAATGAGCAGTTCTTC. It is translated as CASTQGDIFSYNEQFF. J is TRBJ2-1 and V is TRBV2, with TRBD1 matching over 7 bases. CDR3 length: 16 residues. The germline gives CDR1 SNHLY, CDR2 FYNNEI. J gave up 0 bases and V 7 bases, and 9 bases lay outside the gene matches.